This T cell receptor (beta chain) was identified in a study of blood T cell repertoires in COVID-19. Libraries were prepared by immunoSEQ multiplex PCR; TCRdb keeps only in-frame clonotypes and omits some of them. This sample carries around 38,000 clones, 87% of them seen once, and the ten largest clones take roughly 5.1%. Trimming took 0 bases from V and 3 from J, leaving 6 bases between them. The CDR3 spans 13 residues. Per the germline V gene, CDR1 is MNHEY and CDR2 is SVGAGI. The receptor was derived from a man aged 55 to 70 with COVID-19, enrolled during active disease. Material: peripheral blood. The chain has TRBV6-5 and TRBJ2-7; tentative D call: TRBD1 (5 bases). The CDR3 is CASSYSRGYEQYF. The CDR3 bases are TGTGCCAGCAGTTACTCTAGGGGCTACGAGCAGTACTTC.